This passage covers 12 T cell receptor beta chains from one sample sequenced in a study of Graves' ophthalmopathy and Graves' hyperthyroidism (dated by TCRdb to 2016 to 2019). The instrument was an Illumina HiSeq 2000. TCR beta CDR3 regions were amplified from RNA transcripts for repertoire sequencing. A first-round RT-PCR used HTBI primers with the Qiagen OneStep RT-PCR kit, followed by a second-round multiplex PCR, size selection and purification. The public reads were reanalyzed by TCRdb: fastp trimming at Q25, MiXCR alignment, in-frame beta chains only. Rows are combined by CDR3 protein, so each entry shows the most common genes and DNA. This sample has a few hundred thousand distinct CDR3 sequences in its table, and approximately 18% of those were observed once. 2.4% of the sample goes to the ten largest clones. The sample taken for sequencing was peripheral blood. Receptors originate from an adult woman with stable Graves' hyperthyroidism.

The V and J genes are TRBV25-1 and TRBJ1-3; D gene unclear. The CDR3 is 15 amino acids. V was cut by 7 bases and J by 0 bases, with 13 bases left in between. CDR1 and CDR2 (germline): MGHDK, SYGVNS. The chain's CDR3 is CASTPGRFSGNTIYF. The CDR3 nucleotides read TGTGCCAGCACCCCCGGACGGTTCTCTGGAAACACCATATATTTT.

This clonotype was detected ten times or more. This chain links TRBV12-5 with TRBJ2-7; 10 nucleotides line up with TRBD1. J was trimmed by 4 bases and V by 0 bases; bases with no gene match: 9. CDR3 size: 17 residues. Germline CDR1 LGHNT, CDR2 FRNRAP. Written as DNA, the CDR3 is TGTGCTAGTGGTTTGGTCTTAACCGGGACAGGGGATTACGAGCAGTACTTC. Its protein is CASGLVLTGTGDYEQYF.

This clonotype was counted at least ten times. The CDR3 spells CASSDPSGEETQYF. The CDR3 DNA is TGCGCCAGCAGCGACCCTAGCGGGGAAGAGACCCAGTACTTC. The chain links TRBV5-1 to TRBJ2-5; 9 positions agree with TRBD2. V was clipped by 4 bases and J by 3 bases; unmatched bases: 4. CDR1 and CDR2 from the germline V gene are SGHRS and YFSETQ. The CDR3 loop spans 14 amino acids.

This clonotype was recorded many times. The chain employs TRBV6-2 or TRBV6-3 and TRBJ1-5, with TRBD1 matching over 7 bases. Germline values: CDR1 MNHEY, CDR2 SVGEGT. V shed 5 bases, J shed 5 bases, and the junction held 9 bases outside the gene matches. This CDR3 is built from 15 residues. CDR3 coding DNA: TGTGCCAGCAGTCCACCGGGACAGCACTATCAGCCCCAGCATTTT. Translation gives CASSPPGQHYQPQHF.

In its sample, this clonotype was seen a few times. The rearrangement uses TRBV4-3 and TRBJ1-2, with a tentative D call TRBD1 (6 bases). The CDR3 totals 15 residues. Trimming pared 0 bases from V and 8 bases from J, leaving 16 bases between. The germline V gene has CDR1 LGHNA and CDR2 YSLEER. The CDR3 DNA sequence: TGCGCCAGCAGCCAAGAGTTTAGCAGGGGTGACGGCTACACCTTC. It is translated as CASSQEFSRGDGYTF.

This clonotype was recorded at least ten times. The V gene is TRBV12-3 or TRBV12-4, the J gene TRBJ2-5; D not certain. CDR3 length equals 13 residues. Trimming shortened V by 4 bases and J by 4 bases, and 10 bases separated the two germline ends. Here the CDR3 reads CASSSNWGETQYF. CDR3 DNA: TGTGCCAGCAGTTCTAACTGGGGAGAGACCCAGTACTTC.

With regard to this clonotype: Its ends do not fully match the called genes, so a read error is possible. CDR3 coding DNA: TGTGCCAGCAGTCCCCGGGAGGGGACTGAAGCTTCCTTT. Encoded protein: CASSPREGTEASF. This chain joins TRBV6-1 and TRBJ1-1; tentative D call: TRBD1 (5 bases). Per the germline V gene, CDR1 is MNHNS and CDR2 is SASEGT. The CDR3 is made up of 13 amino acids.

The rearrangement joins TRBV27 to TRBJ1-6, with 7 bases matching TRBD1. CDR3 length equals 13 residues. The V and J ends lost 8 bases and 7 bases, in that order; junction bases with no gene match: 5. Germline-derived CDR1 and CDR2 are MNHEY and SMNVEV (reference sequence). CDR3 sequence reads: CASEGQVNSPLHF. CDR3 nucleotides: TGTGCCAGCGAAGGACAGGTCAATTCACCCCTCCACTTT.

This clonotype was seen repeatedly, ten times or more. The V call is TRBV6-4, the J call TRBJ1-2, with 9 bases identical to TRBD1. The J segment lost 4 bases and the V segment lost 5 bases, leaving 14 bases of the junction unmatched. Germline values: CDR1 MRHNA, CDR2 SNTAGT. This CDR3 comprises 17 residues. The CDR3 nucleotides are TGTGCCAGCAGTACCTCATCCTGGGACAGGGTGCTCTATGGCTACACCTTC. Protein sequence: CASSTSSWDRVLYGYTF.

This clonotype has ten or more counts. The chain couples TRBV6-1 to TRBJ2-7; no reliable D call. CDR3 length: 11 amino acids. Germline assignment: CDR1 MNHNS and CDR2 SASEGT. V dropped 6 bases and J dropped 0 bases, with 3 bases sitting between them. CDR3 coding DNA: TGTGCCAGCAGAGTCTCCTACGAGCAGTACTTC. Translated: CASRVSYEQYF.

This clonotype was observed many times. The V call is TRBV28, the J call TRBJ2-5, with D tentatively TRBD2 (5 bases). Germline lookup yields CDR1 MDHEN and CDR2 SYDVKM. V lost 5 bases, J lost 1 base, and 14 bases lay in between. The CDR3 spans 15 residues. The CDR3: CASSPLLATQETQYF. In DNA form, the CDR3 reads TGTGCCAGCAGTCCCCTGTTAGCGACCCAAGAGACCCAGTACTTC.

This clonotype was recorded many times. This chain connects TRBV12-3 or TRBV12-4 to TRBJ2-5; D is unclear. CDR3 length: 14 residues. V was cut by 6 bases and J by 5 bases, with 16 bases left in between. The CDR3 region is CASRSSGGEETQYF. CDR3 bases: TGTGCCAGCAGGTCCTCAGGTGGAGAGGAGACCCAGTACTTC.